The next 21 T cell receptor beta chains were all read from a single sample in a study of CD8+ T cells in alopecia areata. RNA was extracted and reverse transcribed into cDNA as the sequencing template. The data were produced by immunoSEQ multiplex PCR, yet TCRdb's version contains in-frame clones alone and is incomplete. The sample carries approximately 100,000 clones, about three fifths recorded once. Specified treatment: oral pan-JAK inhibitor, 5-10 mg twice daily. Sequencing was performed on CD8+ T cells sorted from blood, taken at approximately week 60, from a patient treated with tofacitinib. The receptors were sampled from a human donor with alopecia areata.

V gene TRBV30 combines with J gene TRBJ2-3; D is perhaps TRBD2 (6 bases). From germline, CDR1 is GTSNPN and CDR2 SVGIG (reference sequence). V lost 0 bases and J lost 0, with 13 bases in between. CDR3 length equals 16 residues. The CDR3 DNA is TGTGCCTGGAGTGTACTTAGCGGCACTAGCACAGATACGCAGTATTTT. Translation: CAWSVLSGTSTDTQYF.

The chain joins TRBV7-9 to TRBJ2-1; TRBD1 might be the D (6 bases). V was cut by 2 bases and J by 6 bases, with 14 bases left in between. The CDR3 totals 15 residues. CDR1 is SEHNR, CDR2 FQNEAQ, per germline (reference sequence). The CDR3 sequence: CASSLQGRIGNEQFF. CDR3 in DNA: TGTGCCAGCAGCTTACAGGGGCGCATTGGCAATGAGCAGTTCTTC.

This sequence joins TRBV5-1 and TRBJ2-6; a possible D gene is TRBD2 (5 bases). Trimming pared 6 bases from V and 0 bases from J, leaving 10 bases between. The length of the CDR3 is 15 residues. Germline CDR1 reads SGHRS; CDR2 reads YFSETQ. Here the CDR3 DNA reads TGCGCCAGCACAACGGACTCCTCTGGGGCCAACGTCCTGACTTTC. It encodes CASTTDSSGANVLTF.

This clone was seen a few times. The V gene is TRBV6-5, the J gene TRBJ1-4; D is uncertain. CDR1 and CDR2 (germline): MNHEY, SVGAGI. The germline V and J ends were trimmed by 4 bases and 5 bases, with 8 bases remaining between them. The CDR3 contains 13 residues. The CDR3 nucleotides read TGTGCCAGCAGTTCCAGGTTAAATGAAAAACTGTTTTTT. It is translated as CASSSRLNEKLFF.

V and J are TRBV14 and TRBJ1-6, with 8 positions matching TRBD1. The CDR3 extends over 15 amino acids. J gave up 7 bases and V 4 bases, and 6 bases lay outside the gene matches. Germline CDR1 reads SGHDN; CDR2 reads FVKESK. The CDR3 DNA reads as TGTGCCAGCAGCCCCGGACAGGGAAACAATTCACCCCTCCACTTT. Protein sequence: CASSPGQGNNSPLHF.

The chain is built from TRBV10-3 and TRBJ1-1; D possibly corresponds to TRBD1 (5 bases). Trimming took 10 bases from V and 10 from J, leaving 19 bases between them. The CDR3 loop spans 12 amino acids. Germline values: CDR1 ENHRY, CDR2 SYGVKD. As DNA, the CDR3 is TGTGCCACAACCCCAGGGAAGTCCGGAGCTTTCTTT. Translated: CATTPGKSGAFF.

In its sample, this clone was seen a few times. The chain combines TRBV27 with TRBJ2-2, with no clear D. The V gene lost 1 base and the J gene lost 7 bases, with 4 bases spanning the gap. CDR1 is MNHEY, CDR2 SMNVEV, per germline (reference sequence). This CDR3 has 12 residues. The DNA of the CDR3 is TGTGCCAGCAGTTTATATGGCGGGGAGCTGTTTTTT. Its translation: CASSLYGGELFF.

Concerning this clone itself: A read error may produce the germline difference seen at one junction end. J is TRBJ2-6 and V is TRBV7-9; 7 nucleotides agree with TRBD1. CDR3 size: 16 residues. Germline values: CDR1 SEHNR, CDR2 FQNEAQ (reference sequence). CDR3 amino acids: CASSPRDSSGANILTF. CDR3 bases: TGTGCCAGCAGCCCTAGGGACAGCTCTGGGGCCAACATCCTGACTTTC.

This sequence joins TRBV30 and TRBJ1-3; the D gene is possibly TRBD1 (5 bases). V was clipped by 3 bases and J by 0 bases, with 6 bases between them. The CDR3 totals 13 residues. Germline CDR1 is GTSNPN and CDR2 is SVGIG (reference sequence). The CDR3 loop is CAWRGGSGNTIYF. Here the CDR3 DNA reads TGTGCCTGGAGGGGGGGCTCTGGAAACACCATATATTTT.

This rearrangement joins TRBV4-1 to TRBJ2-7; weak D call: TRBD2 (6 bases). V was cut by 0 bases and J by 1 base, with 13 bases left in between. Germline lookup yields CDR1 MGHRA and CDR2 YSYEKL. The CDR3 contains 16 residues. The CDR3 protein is CASSQETPRGSYEQYF. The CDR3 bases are TGCGCCAGCAGCCAAGAAACTCCCCGGGGGTCCTACGAGCAGTACTTC.

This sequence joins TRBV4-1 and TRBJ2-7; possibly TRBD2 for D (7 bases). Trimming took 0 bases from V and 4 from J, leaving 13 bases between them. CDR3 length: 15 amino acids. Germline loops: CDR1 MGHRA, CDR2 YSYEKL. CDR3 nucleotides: TGCGCCAGCAGCCAAGAGTGGGGGGGGGCGTACGAGCAGTACTTC. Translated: CASSQEWGGAYEQYF.

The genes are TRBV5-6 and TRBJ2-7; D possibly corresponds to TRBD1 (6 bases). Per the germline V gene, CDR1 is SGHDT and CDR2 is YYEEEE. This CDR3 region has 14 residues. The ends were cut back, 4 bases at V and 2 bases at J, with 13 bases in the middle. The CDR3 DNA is TGTGCCAGCAGCCACCTACGACAGGCCTACGAGCAGTACTTC. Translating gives CASSHLRQAYEQYF.

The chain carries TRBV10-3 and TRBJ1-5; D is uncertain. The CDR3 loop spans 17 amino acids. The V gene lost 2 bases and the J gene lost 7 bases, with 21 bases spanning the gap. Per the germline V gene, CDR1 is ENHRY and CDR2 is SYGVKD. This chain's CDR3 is CAISEGGLADLQQPQHF. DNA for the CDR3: TGTGCCATCAGTGAGGGAGGGCTAGCGGACCTTCAACAGCCCCAGCATTTT.

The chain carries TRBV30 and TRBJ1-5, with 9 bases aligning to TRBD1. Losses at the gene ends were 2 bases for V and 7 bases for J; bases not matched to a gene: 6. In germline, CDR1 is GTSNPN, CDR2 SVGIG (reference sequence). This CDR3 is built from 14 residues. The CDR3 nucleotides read TGTGCCTGGAGTACGGACAGGGGAGGACAGCCCCAGCATTTT. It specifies CAWSTDRGGQPQHF.

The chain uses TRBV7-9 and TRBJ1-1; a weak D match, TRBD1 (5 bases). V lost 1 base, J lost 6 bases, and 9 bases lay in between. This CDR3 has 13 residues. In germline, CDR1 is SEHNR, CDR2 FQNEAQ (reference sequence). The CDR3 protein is CASSLGGRSEAFF. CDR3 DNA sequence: TGTGCCAGCAGCTTAGGGGGCCGGTCTGAAGCTTTCTTT.

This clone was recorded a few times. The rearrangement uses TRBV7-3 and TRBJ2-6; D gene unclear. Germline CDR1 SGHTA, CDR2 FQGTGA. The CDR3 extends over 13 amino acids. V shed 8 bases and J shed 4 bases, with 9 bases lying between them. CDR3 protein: CASLAPGANVLTF. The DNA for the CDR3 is TGTGCCAGCTTAGCTCCCGGGGCCAACGTCCTGACTTTC.

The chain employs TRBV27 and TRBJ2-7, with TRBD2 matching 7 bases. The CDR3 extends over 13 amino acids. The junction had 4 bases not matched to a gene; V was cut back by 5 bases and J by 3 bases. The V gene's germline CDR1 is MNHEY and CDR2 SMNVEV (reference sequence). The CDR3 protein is CASSLGGYYEQYF. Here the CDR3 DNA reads TGTGCCAGCAGTCTCGGGGGGTACTACGAGCAGTACTTC.

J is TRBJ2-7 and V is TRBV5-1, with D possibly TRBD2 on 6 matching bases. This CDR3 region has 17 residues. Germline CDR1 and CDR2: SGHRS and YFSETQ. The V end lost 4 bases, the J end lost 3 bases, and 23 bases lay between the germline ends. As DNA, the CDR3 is TGCGCCAGCAGCATGGACTTGGGGGGAGGTGGATACTACGAGCAGTACTTC. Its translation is CASSMDLGGGGYYEQYF.

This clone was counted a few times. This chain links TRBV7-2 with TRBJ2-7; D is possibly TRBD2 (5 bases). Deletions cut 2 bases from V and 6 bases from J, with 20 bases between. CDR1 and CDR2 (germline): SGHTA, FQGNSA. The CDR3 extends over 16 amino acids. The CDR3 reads CASSLPRPGDAGEQYF. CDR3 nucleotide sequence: TGTGCCAGCAGCTTACCAAGACCCGGAGACGCGGGCGAGCAGTACTTC.

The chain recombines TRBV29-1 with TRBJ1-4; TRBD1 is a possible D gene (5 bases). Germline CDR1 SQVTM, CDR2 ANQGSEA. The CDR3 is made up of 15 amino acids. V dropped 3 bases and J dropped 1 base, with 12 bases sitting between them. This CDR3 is CSVDLRGGTNEKLFF. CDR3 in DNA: TGCAGCGTTGATCTCCGGGGGGGAACTAATGAAAAACTGTTTTTT.

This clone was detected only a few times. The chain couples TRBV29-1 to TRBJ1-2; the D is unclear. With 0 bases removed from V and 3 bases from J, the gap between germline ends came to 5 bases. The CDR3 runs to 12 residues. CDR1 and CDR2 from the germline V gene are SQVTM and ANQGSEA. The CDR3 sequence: CSVEDEDYGYTF. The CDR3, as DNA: TGCAGCGTTGAAGATGAGGACTATGGCTACACCTTC.